The rows below give T cell receptor beta chains drawn from one sample of a study of shared clonotypes between healthy human individuals. Using immunoSEQ multiplex PCR, the repertoire was profiled, and TCRdb retains in-frame clones only, with some absent. The sample consists of about 1 million clones, approximately 72% of them appearing once. Sequences were obtained from memory CD4+ T cells sorted from blood. Every receptor here comes from a man younger than 30 in good health. Each CDR3 is given with its conserved first and last residue. Fields, in order: V gene, clone size, D gene, J gene, CDR3 DNA, CDR3 protein. D genes are given only for firm matches. Some rows mark clone size as missing; the rest say once, few, many or name a class of expanded clone.

>TRBV15|-|-|TRBJ1-3
TGTGCCTCCTCTACAGGGATCTCTGGAAACACCATATATTTT
CASSTGISGNTIYF
>TRBV28|-|-|TRBJ2-5
TGTGCCAGCAGTTTTAAACGGCAAGAGACCCAGTACTTC
CASSFKRQETQYF
>TRBV7-9|-|-|TRBJ2-7
TGTGCCAGCAGCTCCCACGGGGCGGTGGGCGAGCAGTACTTC
CASSSHGAVGEQYF
>TRBV5-1|-|-|TRBJ1-3
TGCGCCAGCAGCTCGGACGGAAGCTCTGGAAACACCATATATTTT
CASSSDGSSGNTIYF
>TRBV15|-|-|TRBJ2-2
TGTGCCACCAGCAGGGCCCTGGGGTACACCGGGGAGCTGTTTTTT
CATSRALGYTGELFF
>TRBV27|-|-|TRBJ1-1
TGTGCCAGCAGTTTAGCCCTCCCAAGGGCGAACACTGAAGCTTTCTTT
CASSLALPRANTEAFF
>TRBV28|-|-|TRBJ1-4
TGTGCCAGCAGTTCTCTAATAGGAGATGAAAAACTGTTTTTT
CASSSLIGDEKLFF
>TRBV6-5|-|-|TRBJ1-3
TGTGCCAGCAAGAGAGGGAACTCTGGAAACACCATATATTTT
CASKRGNSGNTIYF
>TRBV18|-|-|TRBJ1-3
TGTGCCAGCTCACCACCGCTTCGGGGCTCTGGAAACACCATATATTTT
CASSPPLRGSGNTIYF
>TRBV2|many|-|TRBJ1-1
TGTGCCAGCAGTTATGGGGGACTGAGGCGCACGAACACTGAAGCTTTCTTT
CASSYGGLRRTNTEAFF
>TRBV9|few|TRBD2|TRBJ2-2
TGTGCCAGCAGCGTAGGGACAAGGACTAGCGGGAGAGCCATCAACACCGGGGAGCTGTTTTTT
CASSVGTRTSGRAINTGELFF
>TRBV7-9|-|TRBD1|TRBJ2-2
TGTGCCAGCAGGGCAGGGGGCGATTCTACCGGGGAGCTGTTTTTT
CASRAGGDSTGELFF